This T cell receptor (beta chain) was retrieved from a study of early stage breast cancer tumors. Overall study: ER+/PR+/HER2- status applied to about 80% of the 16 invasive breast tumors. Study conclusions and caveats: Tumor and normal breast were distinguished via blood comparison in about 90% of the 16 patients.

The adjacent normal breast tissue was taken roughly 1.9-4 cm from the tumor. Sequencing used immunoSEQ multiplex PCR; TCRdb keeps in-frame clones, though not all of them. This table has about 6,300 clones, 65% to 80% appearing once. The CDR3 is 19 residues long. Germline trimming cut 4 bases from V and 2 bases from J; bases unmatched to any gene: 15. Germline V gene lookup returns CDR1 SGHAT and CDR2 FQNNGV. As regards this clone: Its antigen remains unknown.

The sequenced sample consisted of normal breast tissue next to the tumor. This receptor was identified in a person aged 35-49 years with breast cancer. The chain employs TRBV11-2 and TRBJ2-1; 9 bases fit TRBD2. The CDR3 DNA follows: TGTGCCAGCAGCTCATTAACCGGGGGTCCTAGCGGGACCTACAATGAGCAGTTCTTC. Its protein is CASSSLTGGPSGTYNEQFF.